These 11 T cell receptor beta chains came from one sample sequenced in a study of shared clonotypes between healthy human individuals. Cells designated naive CD8 were CD45RO-negative and were positively selected for CCR7, with terminally differentiated effector memory CD45RA+ cells excluded. This table comes from immunoSEQ multiplex PCR, and its TCRdb copy is limited to in-frame clones, with some not included. The table lists about 1,800,000 clones, about 94% of them singletons. Sequenced: naive CD8+ T cells sorted from blood. These receptors were obtained from a man aged 18 to 30 in good health.

V usage is TRBV4-1 and J usage is TRBJ2-2; a possible D gene is TRBD2 (5 bases). Per the germline V gene, CDR1 is MGHRA and CDR2 is YSYEKL. V was clipped by 0 bases and J by 1 base, with 12 bases between them. This CDR3 spans 17 amino acids. This CDR3 is CASSQDGLDGNTGELFF. The CDR3 nucleotides read TGCGCCAGCAGCCAAGATGGACTCGACGGGAACACCGGGGAGCTGTTTTTT.

This clone was counted between two and nine times. Other DNA sequences from this sample encode an identical CDR3 as well. The chain couples TRBV27 to TRBJ1-5, with D unclear. The CDR3 length is 13 residues. Germline V gene data show CDR1 as MNHEY and CDR2 as SMNVEV (reference sequence). V lost 2 bases and J 0 bases, leaving 2 bases between the germline ends. CDR3 region: CASSLDSNQPQHF. The CDR3 coding sequence is TGTGCCAGCAGTTTAGATAGCAATCAGCCCCAGCATTTT.

The chain links TRBV6-7 to TRBJ2-3; the D gene is possibly TRBD2 (5 bases). TRBV6-7 is annotated as an ORF whose role is uncertain. V was shortened by 6 bases and J by 6 bases, with 16 bases between the two germline ends. The CDR3 loop spans 14 amino acids. CDR3 nucleotide sequence: TGTGCCAGCAGGAGGCTACTCGGAGGCGATACGCAGTATTTT. Amino acid sequence: CASRRLLGGDTQYF.

A single count supports this clone. The chain uses TRBV11-2 and TRBJ2-3; 7 bases line up with TRBD2. The CDR3 spans 15 residues. Germline V CDR1 and CDR2: SGHAT, FQNNGV. The V and J ends lost 1 base and 5 bases, in that order; junction bases with no gene match: 6. CDR3 in amino acids: CASSLGWGGKDTQYF. CDR3 DNA sequence: TGTGCCAGCAGCTTAGGGTGGGGGGGAAAAGATACGCAGTATTTT.

The chain has TRBV5-1 and TRBJ2-7; D is possibly TRBD1 (6 bases). V lost 4 bases, J lost 3 bases, and 17 bases lay in between. The CDR3 is 15 residues long. From germline, CDR1 is SGHRS and CDR2 YFSETQ. The CDR3 loop reads CASSTGFLGVYEQYF. For the CDR3, the DNA is TGCGCCAGCAGCACAGGGTTCCTTGGGGTCTACGAGCAGTACTTC.

This clone was detected only a few times. The CDR3 region is CASITGTEGGYTF. The DNA for the CDR3 is TGTGCCAGCATCACCGGGACGGAGGGAGGCTACACCTTC. The chain is built from TRBV7-9 and TRBJ1-2; possible D gene TRBD1, 5 bases. CDR1 and CDR2 (germline): SEHNR, FQNEAQ (reference sequence). The CDR3 has 13 amino acids. The V and J ends lost 7 bases and 8 bases respectively, with 17 bases between them.

The J gene is TRBJ1-3, the V gene TRBV12-5; D not certain. The CDR3 extends over 14 amino acids. The germline V and J ends were trimmed by 4 bases and 1 base, with 8 bases remaining between them. Germline CDR1 reads LGHNT; CDR2 reads FRNRAP. The CDR3 region is CASGSEGSGNTIYF. The CDR3 bases are TGTGCTAGTGGTTCGGAGGGTTCTGGAAACACCATATATTTT. Supplemented by reference TRBV12-5 and TRBJ1-3, the full variable domain reads DARVTQTPRHKVTEMGQEVTMRCQPILGHNTVFWYRQTMMQGLELLAYFRNRAPLDDSGMPKDRFSAEMPDATLATLKIQPSEPRDSAVYFCASGSEGSGNTIYFGEGSWLTVV.

This clone appeared a single time. This rearrangement joins TRBV27 to TRBJ2-2, with D perhaps matching TRBD2 (6 bases). V gave up 7 bases and J gave up 2 bases, with 14 bases separating them. Germline lookup yields CDR1 MNHEY and CDR2 SMNVEV (reference sequence). The CDR3 has 15 amino acids. CDR3 nucleotides: TGTGCCAGCAATGCCGGGACTCGAAACACCGGGGAGCTGTTTTTT. Encoded protein: CASNAGTRNTGELFF.

Details on this clone: Other DNA sequences in this specimen translate into the identical CDR3. The V call is TRBV4-1, the J call TRBJ2-5; D is uncertain. CDR3 size: 12 residues. The germline CDR1 and CDR2 sequences are MGHRA and YSYEKL. Trimming took off 3 bases at V and 4 bases at J, with 6 bases between the two ends. CDR3 loop: CASSHSGETQYF. DNA of the CDR3: TGCGCCAGCAGCCACTCCGGAGAGACCCAGTACTTC.

About this clone: Germline and junction disagree at one end, which may indicate a read error. The genes are TRBV7-7 and TRBJ1-3, with D unclear. Germline V lookup: CDR1 SSHAT, CDR2 FNYEAQ (reference sequence). The CDR3 runs to 13 residues. The CDR3 spells CASSLEVGNTIYF. The CDR3 DNA is TGTGCTAGCAGCTTAGAAGTTGGAAACACCATATATTTT.

The V call is TRBV1, the J call TRBJ1-2. TRBV1 is recorded as a pseudogene. The CDR3 loop spans 16 amino acids. CDR3 protein: CTSSPTCVRKTYSYTF. CDR3 DNA: TGCACCAGCAGCCCCACCTGTGTGCGAAAGACCTATAGCTACACCTTC.